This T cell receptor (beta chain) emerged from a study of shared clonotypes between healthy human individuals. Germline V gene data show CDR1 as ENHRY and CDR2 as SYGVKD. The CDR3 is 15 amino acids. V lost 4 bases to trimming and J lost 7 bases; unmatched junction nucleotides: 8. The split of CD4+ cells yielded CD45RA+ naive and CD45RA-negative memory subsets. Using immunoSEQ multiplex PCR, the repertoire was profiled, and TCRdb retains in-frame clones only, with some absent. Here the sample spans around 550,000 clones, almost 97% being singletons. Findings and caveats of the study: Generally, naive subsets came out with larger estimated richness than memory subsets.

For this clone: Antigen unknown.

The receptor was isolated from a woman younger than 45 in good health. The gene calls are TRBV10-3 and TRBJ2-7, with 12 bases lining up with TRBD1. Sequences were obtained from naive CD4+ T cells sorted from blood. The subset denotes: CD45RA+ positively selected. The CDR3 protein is CAISGPGQGAWEQYF. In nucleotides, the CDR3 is TGTGCCATCAGTGGACCGGGACAGGGGGCTTGGGAGCAGTACTTC.